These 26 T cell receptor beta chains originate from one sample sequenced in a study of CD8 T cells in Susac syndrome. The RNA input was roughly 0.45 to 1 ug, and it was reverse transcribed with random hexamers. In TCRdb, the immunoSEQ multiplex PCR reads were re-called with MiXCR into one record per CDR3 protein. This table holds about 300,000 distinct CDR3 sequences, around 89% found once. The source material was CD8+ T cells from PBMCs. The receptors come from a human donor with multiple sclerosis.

Here the CDR3 DNA reads TGTGCCAGCAGCGGGAACAGGGAAAGGGGACCTTACGAGCAGTACTTC. Its translation: CASSGNRERGPYEQYF. This chain links TRBV9 with TRBJ2-7; possible D gene TRBD1, 6 bases. CDR1 is SGDLS and CDR2 is YYNGEE in the germline V gene. The length of the CDR3 is 16 residues. V dropped 3 bases and J dropped 4 bases, with 20 bases sitting between them.

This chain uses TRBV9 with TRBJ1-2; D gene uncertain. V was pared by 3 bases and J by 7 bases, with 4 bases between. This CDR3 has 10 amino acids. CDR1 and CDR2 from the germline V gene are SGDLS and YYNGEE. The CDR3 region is CASSGGGYTF. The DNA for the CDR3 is TGTGCCAGCAGCGGGGGTGGCTACACCTTC.

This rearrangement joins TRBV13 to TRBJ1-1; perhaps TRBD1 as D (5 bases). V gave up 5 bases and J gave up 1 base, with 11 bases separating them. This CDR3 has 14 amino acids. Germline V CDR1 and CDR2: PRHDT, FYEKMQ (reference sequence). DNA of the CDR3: TGTGCCAGCAGCGAGGGACTGAGGAACACTGAAGCTTTCTTT. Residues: CASSEGLRNTEAFF.

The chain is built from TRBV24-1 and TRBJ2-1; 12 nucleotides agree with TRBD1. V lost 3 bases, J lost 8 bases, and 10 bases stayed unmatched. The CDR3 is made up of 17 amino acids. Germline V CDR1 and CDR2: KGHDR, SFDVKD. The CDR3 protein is CATSDLYRDRGPYEQFF. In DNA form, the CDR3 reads TGTGCCACCAGTGATCTCTACCGGGACAGGGGGCCTTATGAGCAGTTCTTC.

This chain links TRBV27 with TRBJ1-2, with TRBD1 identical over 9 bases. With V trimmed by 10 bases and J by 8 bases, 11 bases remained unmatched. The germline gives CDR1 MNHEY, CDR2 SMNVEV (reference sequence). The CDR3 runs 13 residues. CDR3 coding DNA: TGTGCCACTTCAACAGGGGGCCCAAGAGGCTACACCTTC. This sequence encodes CATSTGGPRGYTF.

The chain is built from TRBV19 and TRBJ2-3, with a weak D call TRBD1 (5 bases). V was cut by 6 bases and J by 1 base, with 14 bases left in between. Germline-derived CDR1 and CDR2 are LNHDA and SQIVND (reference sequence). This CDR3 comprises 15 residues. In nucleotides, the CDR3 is TGTGCCAGTAGCGTGACCAGGGCCCGCACAGATACGCAGTATTTT. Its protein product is CASSVTRARTDTQYF.

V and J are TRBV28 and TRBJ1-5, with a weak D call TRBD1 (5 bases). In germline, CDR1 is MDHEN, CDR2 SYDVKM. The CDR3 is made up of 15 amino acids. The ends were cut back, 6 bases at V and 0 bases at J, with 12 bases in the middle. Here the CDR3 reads CASRGTDHSNQPQHF. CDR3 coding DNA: TGTGCCAGCAGGGGGACGGACCATAGCAATCAGCCCCAGCATTTT.

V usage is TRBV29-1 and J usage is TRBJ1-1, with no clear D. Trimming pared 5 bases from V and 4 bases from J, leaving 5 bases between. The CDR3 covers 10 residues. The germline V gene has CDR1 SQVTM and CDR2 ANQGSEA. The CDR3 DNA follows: TGCAGCGTTTACAGCACTGAAGCTTTCTTT. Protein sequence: CSVYSTEAFF.

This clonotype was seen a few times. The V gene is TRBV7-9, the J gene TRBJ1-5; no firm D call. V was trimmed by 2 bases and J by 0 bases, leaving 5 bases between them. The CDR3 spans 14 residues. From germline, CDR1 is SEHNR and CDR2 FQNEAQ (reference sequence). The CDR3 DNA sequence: TGTGCCAGCAGCTTAAGTGATAGCAATCAGCCCCAGCATTTT. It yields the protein CASSLSDSNQPQHF. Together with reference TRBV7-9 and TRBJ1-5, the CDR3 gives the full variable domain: DTGVSQNPRHKITKRGQNVTFRCDPISEHNRLYWYRQTLGQGPEFLTYFQNEAQLEKSRLLSDRFSAERPKGSFSTLEIQRTEQGDSAMYLCASSLSDSNQPQHFGDGTRLSIL.

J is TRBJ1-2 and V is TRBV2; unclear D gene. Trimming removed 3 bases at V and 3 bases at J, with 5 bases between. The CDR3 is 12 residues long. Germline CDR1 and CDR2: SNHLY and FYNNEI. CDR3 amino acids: CASSDLYYGYTF. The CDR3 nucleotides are TGTGCCAGCAGTGACCTATACTATGGCTACACCTTC. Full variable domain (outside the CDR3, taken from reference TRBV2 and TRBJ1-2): EPEVTQTPSHQVTQMGQEVILRCVPISNHLYFYWYRQILGQKVEFLVSFYNNEISEKSEIFDDQFSVERPDGSNFTLKIRSTKLEDSAMYFCASSDLYYGYTFGSGTRLTVV.

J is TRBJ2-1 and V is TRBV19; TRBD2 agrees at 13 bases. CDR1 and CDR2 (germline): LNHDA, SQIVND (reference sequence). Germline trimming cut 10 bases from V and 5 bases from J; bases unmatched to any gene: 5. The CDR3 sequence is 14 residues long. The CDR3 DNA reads TGTGCCACTATTGGACTAGCGGGAGACAATGAGCAGTTCTTC. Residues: CATIGLAGDNEQFF.

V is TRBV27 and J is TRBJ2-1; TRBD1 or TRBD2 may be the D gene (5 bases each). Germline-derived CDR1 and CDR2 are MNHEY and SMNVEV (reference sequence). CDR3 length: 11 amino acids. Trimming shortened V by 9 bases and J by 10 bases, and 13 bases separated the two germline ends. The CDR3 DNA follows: TGTGCCAGGCCCATGGGGGTCGAGCAGTTCTTC. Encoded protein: CARPMGVEQFF.

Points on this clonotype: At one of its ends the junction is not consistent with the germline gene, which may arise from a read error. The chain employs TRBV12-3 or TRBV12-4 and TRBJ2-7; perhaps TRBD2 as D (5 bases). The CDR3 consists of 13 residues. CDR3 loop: CASRFEYGGEQYF. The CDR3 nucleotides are TGTGCCAGCCGTTTCGAGTACGGAGGCGAGCAGTACTTC.

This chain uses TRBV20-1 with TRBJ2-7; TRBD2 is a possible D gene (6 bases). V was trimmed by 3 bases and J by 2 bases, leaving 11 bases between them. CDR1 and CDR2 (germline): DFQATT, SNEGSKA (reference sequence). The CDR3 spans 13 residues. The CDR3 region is CSARKGGPYEQYF. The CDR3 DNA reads TGCAGTGCTAGGAAAGGAGGGCCCTACGAGCAGTACTTC.

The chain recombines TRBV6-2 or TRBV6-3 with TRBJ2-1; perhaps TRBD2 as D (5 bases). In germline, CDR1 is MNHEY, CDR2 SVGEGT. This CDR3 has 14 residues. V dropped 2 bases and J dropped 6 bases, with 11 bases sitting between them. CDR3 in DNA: TGTGCCAGCAGTTACAACGGGATCGGCAATGAGCAGTTCTTC. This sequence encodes CASSYNGIGNEQFF.

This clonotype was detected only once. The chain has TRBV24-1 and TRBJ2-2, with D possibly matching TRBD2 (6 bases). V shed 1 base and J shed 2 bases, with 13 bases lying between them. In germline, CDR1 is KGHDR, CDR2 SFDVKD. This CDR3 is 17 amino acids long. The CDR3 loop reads CATSDFPDYVNTGELFF. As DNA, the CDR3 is TGTGCCACCAGTGATTTCCCGGACTACGTAAACACCGGGGAGCTGTTTTTT.

CDR3 amino acids: CASSWETQYF. The CDR3 DNA sequence: TGTGCCAGCAGTTGGGAGACCCAGTACTTC. The rearrangement links TRBV27 to TRBJ2-5; D unclear. The CDR3 is made up of 10 amino acids. CDR1 and CDR2 from the germline V gene are MNHEY and SMNVEV (reference sequence). V was cut by 4 bases and J by 5 bases, with 2 bases left in between.

CDR3 coding DNA: TGTGCCAGCAGTCCCTTGGGGGGTAGCTCCTACAATGAGCAGTTCTTC. It yields the protein CASSPLGGSSYNEQFF. The chain is built from TRBV6-6 and TRBJ2-1; TRBD2 might be the D (6 bases). Trimming stripped 5 bases from V and 0 bases from J, with 14 bases between. Germline V gene sequence: CDR1 MNHNY, CDR2 SVGAGI (reference sequence). The CDR3 covers 16 residues.

The CDR3 DNA follows: TGCAGCGTTTTGACAGGGGCCTACGAGCAGTACTTC. Its protein is CSVLTGAYEQYF. The V and J genes are TRBV29-1 and TRBJ2-7; 8 bases map to TRBD1. V lost 5 bases and J lost 2; bases outside the gene matches: 2. Germline V gives CDR1 SQVTM, CDR2 ANQGSEA. The CDR3 has 12 amino acids.

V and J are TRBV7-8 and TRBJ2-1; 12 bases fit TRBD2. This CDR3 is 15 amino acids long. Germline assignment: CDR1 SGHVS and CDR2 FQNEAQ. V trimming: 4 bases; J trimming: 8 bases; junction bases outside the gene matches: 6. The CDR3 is CASSSSGGAPYEQFF. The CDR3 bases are TGTGCCAGCAGCTCTAGCGGGGGGGCCCCCTATGAGCAGTTCTTC.

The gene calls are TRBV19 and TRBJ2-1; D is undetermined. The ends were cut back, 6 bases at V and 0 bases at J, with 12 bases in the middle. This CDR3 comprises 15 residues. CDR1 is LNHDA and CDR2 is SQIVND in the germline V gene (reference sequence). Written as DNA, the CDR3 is TGTGCCAGTAGGAGGTACCCCAACTCCTACAATGAGCAGTTCTTC. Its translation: CASRRYPNSYNEQFF.

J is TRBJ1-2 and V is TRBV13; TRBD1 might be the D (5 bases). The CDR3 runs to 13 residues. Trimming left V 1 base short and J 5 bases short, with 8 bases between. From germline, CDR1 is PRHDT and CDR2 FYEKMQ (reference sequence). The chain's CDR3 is CASSLDRQYGYTF. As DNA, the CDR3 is TGTGCCAGCAGCTTAGACCGACAGTATGGCTACACCTTC.

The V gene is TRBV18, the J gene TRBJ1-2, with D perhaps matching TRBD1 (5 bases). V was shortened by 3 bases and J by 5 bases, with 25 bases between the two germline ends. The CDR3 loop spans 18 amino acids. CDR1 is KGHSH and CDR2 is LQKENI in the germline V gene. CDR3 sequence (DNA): TGTGCCAGCTCACCGGGCTCAACCTCGGGGCCCGCGGGATATGGCTACACCTTC. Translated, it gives CASSPGSTSGPAGYGYTF.

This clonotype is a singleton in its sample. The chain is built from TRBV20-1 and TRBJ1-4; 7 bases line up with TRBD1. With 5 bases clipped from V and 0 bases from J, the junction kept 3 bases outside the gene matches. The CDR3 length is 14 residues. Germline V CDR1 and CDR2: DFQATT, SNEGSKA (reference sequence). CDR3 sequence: CSAGGQATNEKLFF. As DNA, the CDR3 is TGCAGTGCTGGAGGACAGGCAACTAATGAAAAACTGTTTTTT.

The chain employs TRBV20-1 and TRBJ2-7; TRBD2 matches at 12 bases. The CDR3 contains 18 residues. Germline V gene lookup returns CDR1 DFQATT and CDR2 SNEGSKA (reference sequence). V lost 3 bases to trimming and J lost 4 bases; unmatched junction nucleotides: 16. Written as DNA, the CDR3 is TGCAGTGCTAGCGGTAACCGACTAGCGGGAGTTTCGGTGTACGAGCAGTACTTC. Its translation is CSASGNRLAGVSVYEQYF.

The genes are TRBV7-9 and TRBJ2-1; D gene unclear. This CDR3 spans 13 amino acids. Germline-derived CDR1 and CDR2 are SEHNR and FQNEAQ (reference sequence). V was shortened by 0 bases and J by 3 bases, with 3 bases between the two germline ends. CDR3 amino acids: CASSLANYNEQFF. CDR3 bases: TGTGCCAGCAGCTTAGCTAACTACAATGAGCAGTTCTTC.